These T cell receptor beta chains were read from a single sample in a study of blood T cell repertoires in COVID-19. The data were produced by immunoSEQ multiplex PCR, yet TCRdb's version contains in-frame clones alone and is incomplete. The table lists over 250,000 clones, approximately 83% of them singletons. Source material: peripheral blood. Receptors originate from a human donor in a cohort sampled during active COVID-19. The CDR3 runs from the conserved cysteine through the conserved F or W. D genes are given only for firm matches. A row's size may be missing; if present it is once, few, many or a size class.

v_call	d_call	clone_size	j_call	cdr3_nt	cdr3_aa
TRBV28	TRBD1	.	TRBJ1-6	TGTGCCAGCAGCCCTATAGGGGGCCATTCACCCCTCCACTTT	CASSPIGGHSPLHF
TRBV5-4	TRBD2	once	TRBJ2-5	TGTGCCAGCAGCCCCAGCGGGAGGGCCGATGAGACCCAGTACTTC	CASSPSGRADETQYF
TRBV20-1	.	.	TRBJ2-4	TGCAGTGCCAGTGAGGTAGAAGGGGACATTCAGTACTTC	CSASEVEGDIQYF
TRBV25-1	.	once	TRBJ2-3	TGTGTTTCCATGACTAGCACAGATACGCAGTATTTT	CVSMTSTDTQYF
TRBV2	TRBD2	.	TRBJ2-7	TGTGCCAGCAGTTCAACGACTAGCGGGGCCCTCTACGAGCAGTACTTC	CASSSTTSGALYEQYF
TRBV19	TRBD2	.	TRBJ2-3	TGTGCCAGTAGTACCCCAGCTAGCGGCATCACAGATACGCAGTATTTT	CASSTPASGITDTQYF
TRBV20-1	TRBD2	.	TRBJ2-1	TGCGCGGGAGGCTCCTACAATGAGCAGTTCTTC	CAGGSYNEQFF
TRBV28	TRBD1	.	TRBJ1-5	TGTGCCAGCAGCTTAGGGACAGGGTATCAGCCCCAGCATTTT	CASSLGTGYQPQHF
TRBV4-3	TRBD1	.	TRBJ1-2	TGCGCCAGCAGCCAAGATCGAGGGGGCGGCTACACCTTC	CASSQDRGGGYTF
TRBV5-1	.	.	TRBJ2-3	TGCGCCAGCAGCTTGGTCGGGTCGAGTGTTTTGTCAGATACGCAGTATTTT	CASSLVGSSVLSDTQYF
TRBV3-1/TRBV3-2	.	.	TRBJ2-1	TGTGCCAGCAGCCAAGCGGATACTAGTCGGATCTTC	CASSQADTSRIF
TRBV4-1	TRBD1	.	TRBJ2-1	TGCGCCAGCAGCCAAACCGGGACAGCACAGGGTGAGCAGTTCTTC	CASSQTGTAQGEQFF
TRBV10-3	.	few	TRBJ1-1	TGTGCCGTCCAGGAGAACACTGAAGCTTTCTTT	CAVQENTEAFF
TRBV12-5	.	.	TRBJ1-5	TGTGCTAGTGGTTTTAGGGAGGAGCAGCCCCAGCATTTT	CASGFREEQPQHF
TRBV19	TRBD2	few	TRBJ2-7	TGTGCCAGTAGTATCCTTCTAGCGGGAGGGCCAACCAACTCCTACGAGCAGTACTTC	CASSILLAGGPTNSYEQYF
TRBV19	TRBD2	.	TRBJ2-7	TGTGCCAGTAGTATAGCGGGAGGGACCTACGAGCAGTACTTC	CASSIAGGTYEQYF
TRBV5-5	TRBD1	.	TRBJ2-7	TGTGCCAGCAGCTTATTAGACAGGGGGTTCTCCGAGCAGTACTTC	CASSLLDRGFSEQYF
TRBV9	TRBD1	.	TRBJ2-2	TGTGCCAGCAGCGGGACAGGGGCTAACACCGGGGAGCTGTTTTTT	CASSGTGANTGELFF